A selection of T cell receptor beta chains follows, all from one sample in a study of OX40 agonist ivuxolimab in advanced cancers. Profiled with immunoSEQ multiplex PCR; TCRdb holds only in-frame clones, not every one. The sample gives about 79,000 clones, roughly 88% of which show up once; under 4% is in the top ten. Sequences were derived from CD4+ or CD8+ T cells sorted from blood, sampled in a trial of the OX40 agonist ivuxolimab. Receptors were obtained from an adult with an advanced solid tumor such as melanoma, head and neck, liver or kidney cancer. CDR3s include the opening cysteine and the closing phenylalanine or tryptophan. D genes are given only for firm matches. A row's size may be missing; if present it is once, few, many or a size class.

TRBD2 | TRBJ2-1 | TRBV11-2 | once | CASSSIEFLAGGQHNEQFF | TGTGCCAGCAGCTCCATCGAATTTTTAGCGGGAGGGCAACACAATGAGCAGTTCTTC
TRBD2 | TRBJ2-3 | TRBV14 | - | CASSQTGPGTSKDTQYF | TGTGCCAGCAGCCAAACAGGGCCCGGGACTAGCAAAGATACGCAGTATTTT
- | TRBJ2-7 | TRBV9 | - | CASSSTGWGEQYF | TGTGCCAGCAGCTCTACAGGGTGGGGCGAGCAGTACTTC
- | TRBJ1-3 | TRBV4-2 | once | CASSPRQGNTIYF | TGTGCCAGCAGCCCTAGACAGGGAAACACCATATATTTT
TRBD2 | TRBJ2-7 | TRBV7-8 | few | CASSLALGSGASYEQYF | TGTGCCAGCAGCTTAGCGCTAGGTAGCGGGGCTTCCTACGAGCAGTACTTC
TRBD2 | TRBJ2-7 | TRBV19 | - | CASSMGLAGYEQYF | TGTGCCAGTAGTATGGGACTAGCGGGCTACGAGCAGTACTTC
- | TRBJ2-1 | TRBV28 | few | CASSLGGHRRGEQFF | TGTGCCAGCAGTCTCGGGGGACACCGAAGGGGTGAGCAGTTCTTC
TRBD1 | TRBJ2-1 | TRBV10-3 | - | CAISPGQGKDEQFF | TGTGCCATCAGCCCGGGACAGGGAAAGGATGAGCAGTTCTTC
- | TRBJ1-1 | TRBV7-9 | few | CASSQKLGTEAFF | TGTGCCAGCAGCCAAAAGCTGGGCACTGAAGCTTTCTTT
- | TRBJ2-7 | TRBV21-1 | - | CASSPTGPPPGEQYF | TGTGCCAGCAGCCCTACCGGGCCCCCTCCGGGCGAGCAGTACTTC
- | TRBJ2-1 | TRBV28 | - | CASSLASTAYNEQFF | TGTGCCAGCAGTTTGGCCTCGACGGCCTACAATGAGCAGTTCTTC
TRBD2 | TRBJ2-7 | TRBV27 | few | CASSLVREGAEQYF | TGTGCCAGCAGTTTAGTGCGGGAGGGCGCCGAGCAGTACTTC
- | TRBJ1-1 | TRBV15 | - | CATREQLNTEAFF | TGTGCCACCAGGGAACAGTTGAACACTGAAGCTTTCTTT
- | TRBJ2-7 | TRBV19 | - | CASSIGQQGLREVQYF | TGTGCCAGTAGTATAGGTCAACAGGGATTACGAGAGGTGCAGTACTTC
- | TRBJ1-4 | TRBV5-6 | once | CASSLGVTGTNEKLFF | TGTGCCAGCAGCTTGGGGGTAACAGGAACTAATGAAAAACTGTTTTTT
TRBD2 | TRBJ2-7 | TRBV4-2 | - | CASSQELAGVTYEQYF | TGTGCCAGCAGCCAAGAACTAGCGGGGGTAACCTACGAGCAGTACTTC
- | TRBJ2-7 | TRBV19 | - | CASSRVGVWEQYF | TGTGCCAGTAGTAGGGTCGGGGTTTGGGAGCAGTACTTC
- | TRBJ1-3 | TRBV10-3 | - | CAISLDSSGNTIYF | TGTGCCATCAGCCTCGACAGCTCTGGAAACACCATATATTTT
- | TRBJ2-3 | TRBV19 | - | CASSNKHDSLTDTQYF | TGTGCCAGTAGTAATAAGCACGACTCACTCACAGATACGCAGTATTTT
TRBD2 | TRBJ2-2 | TRBV27 | - | CASSAHEREALVGELFF | TGTGCCAGCAGTGCCCACGAGCGGGAGGCCCTTGTCGGGGAGCTGTTTTTT
- | TRBJ2-1 | TRBV7-9 | - | CASSLGLAWGQGSLGEQFF | TGTGCCAGCAGCTTGGGACTCGCTTGGGGTCAGGGGTCATTGGGAGAGCAGTTCTTC
- | TRBJ2-5 | TRBV18 | - | CASSPLSVQETQYF | TGTGCCAGCTCACCTTTGTCAGTCCAAGAGACCCAGTACTTC
- | TRBJ2-3 | TRBV19 | - | CASSAITSSDTQYF | TGTGCCAGTAGTGCCATTACTAGTTCCGATACGCAGTATTTT
TRBD2 | TRBJ2-4 | TRBV2 | - | CASSGLAGQYF | TGTGCCAGCAGCGGACTAGCGGGACAGTACTTC
TRBD1 | TRBJ1-6 | TRBV7-8 | - | CASSLWGGQGNSPLHF | TGTGCCAGCAGCTTATGGGGGGGACAGGGTAATTCACCCCTCCACTTT
TRBD1 | TRBJ1-1 | TRBV7-9 | - | CASSPRDRAYTEAFF | TGTGCCAGCAGCCCCCGGGACAGGGCGTACACTGAAGCTTTCTTT
- | TRBJ2-3 | TRBV9 | - | CASSFRTGYDTQYF | TGTGCCAGCAGCTTCCGGACGGGGTACGATACGCAGTATTTT